The next 26 T cell receptor beta chains were all read from a single sample in a study of shared clonotypes between healthy human individuals. Assay used: immunoSEQ multiplex PCR; TCRdb lists only in-frame clones, some missing. The sample lists hundreds of thousands of clones, around three quarters occurring once. What was sequenced was PBMCs. Every receptor here comes from a middle-aged woman in good health. Some clones in this sample may be carry-over from other donors' samples.

The V call is TRBV21-1, the J call TRBJ2-5; the table's TRBD2 call for D was not verified on the DNA. TRBV21-1 is a recognized pseudogene. This CDR3 contains 17 residues. The CDR3 nucleotides are TGTGCCAGCAGCAGCCTCGGACTAGCGGAGGAAGGGGCGACCCAGTACTTC. As protein: CASSSLGLAEEGATQYF.

For this clone: In the same sample, other DNA sequences code for this CDR3. CDR3 amino acids: CASSVGGGSAYEQYF. CDR3 nucleotide sequence: TGTGCCAGCAGCGTAGGCGGGGGTAGTGCCTACGAGCAGTACTTC. The chain combines TRBV9 with TRBJ2-7; 7 nucleotides align to TRBD2. The trim removed 0 bases at V and 2 bases at J, leaving 5 bases unmatched. The CDR3 spans 15 residues. The germline V gene encodes CDR1 SGDLS and CDR2 YYNGEE.

The chain carries TRBV4-1 and TRBJ2-4; possible D gene TRBD2, 5 bases. The CDR3 spans 16 residues. The germline V gene has CDR1 MGHRA and CDR2 YSYEKL. The V end lost 4 bases, the J end lost 1 base, and 14 bases lay between the germline ends. CDR3 in DNA: TGCGCCAGCAGCCGGACCCTCGGGGTGGCCAAAAACATTCAGTACTTC. Translated: CASSRTLGVAKNIQYF.

The chain joins TRBV11-2 to TRBJ2-2; 11 bases map to TRBD2. The CDR3 totals 15 residues. Germline lookup yields CDR1 SGHAT and CDR2 FQNNGV. The trim removed 4 bases at V and 8 bases at J, leaving 6 bases unmatched. This chain's CDR3 is CASSSPSGRLGELFF. The CDR3 DNA reads TGTGCCAGCAGCTCGCCTAGCGGGAGGCTTGGGGAGCTGTTTTTT.

The chain is built from TRBV5-4 and TRBJ2-7; no firm D call. V lost 2 bases, J lost 4 bases, and 16 bases lay in between. The CDR3 sequence is 15 residues long. Germline V gene data show CDR1 as SGHNT and CDR2 as YYREEE (reference sequence). CDR3 DNA sequence: TGTGCCAGCAGCTTAGGTTTCGGGCCTGGGTACGAGCAGTACTTC. It codes for CASSLGFGPGYEQYF.

The chain links TRBV9 to TRBJ1-3; D is unresolved. The V end was cut by 4 bases, the J end by 9 bases, with 14 bases between. From germline, CDR1 is SGDLS and CDR2 YYNGEE. This CDR3 spans 13 amino acids. The CDR3 region has the DNA TGTGCCAGCAGCCCCTGGGAGGGAGGCACCATATATTTT. It translates to CASSPWEGGTIYF.

The V and J genes are TRBV4-1 and TRBJ1-1; D ambiguous. Germline V gives CDR1 MGHRA, CDR2 YSYEKL. This CDR3 comprises 12 residues. Deletions cut 0 bases from V and 10 bases from J, with 9 bases between. The CDR3 bases are TGCGCCAGCAGCCAAGATCAGGTTACAGCTTTCTTT. Amino acid sequence: CASSQDQVTAFF.

A remark on this clone: Other DNA variants within this sample encode the same CDR3. The rearrangement joins TRBV5-4 to TRBJ1-2; D unclear. Deletions cut 0 bases from V and 5 bases from J, with 5 bases between. Per the germline V gene, CDR1 is SGHNT and CDR2 is YYREEE (reference sequence). The CDR3 contains 12 residues. CDR3 loop: CASSLDGYGYTF. The CDR3, as DNA: TGTGCCAGCAGCTTGGATGGGTATGGCTACACCTTC. The whole variable domain, filled in from reference TRBV5-4 and TRBJ1-2, reads ETGVTQSPTHLIKTRGQQVTLRCSSQSGHNTVSWYQQALGQGPQFIFQYYREEENGRGNFPPRFSGLQFPNYSSELNVNALELDDSALYLCASSLDGYGYTFGSGTRLTVV.

This clone has only a few counts. The chain couples TRBV7-9 to TRBJ1-1, with D tentatively TRBD1 (6 bases). Trimming shortened V by 5 bases and J by 2 bases, and 12 bases separated the two germline ends. CDR1 SEHNR and CDR2 FQNEAQ come from the germline V gene (reference sequence). The CDR3 loop spans 14 amino acids. The CDR3 DNA is TGTGCCAGCAGCCCTGGACAGAGAAACACTGAAGCTTTCTTT. Encoded protein: CASSPGQRNTEAFF.

Regarding this clone: Other DNA sequences in this specimen translate into the identical CDR3. The chain links TRBV7-3 to TRBJ1-1; D remains unclear. V shed 0 bases and J shed 1 base, with 6 bases lying between them. In germline, CDR1 is SGHTA, CDR2 FQGTGA. This CDR3 is 14 amino acids long. The CDR3 sequence: CASSLTPGNTEAFF. The CDR3 DNA reads as TGTGCCAGCAGCTTAACTCCTGGGAACACTGAAGCTTTCTTT.

V usage is TRBV18 and J usage is TRBJ2-2, with D uncertain. This CDR3 has 16 residues. V lost 5 bases, J lost 3 bases, and 16 bases lay in between. Germline V lookup: CDR1 KGHSH, CDR2 LQKENI. CDR3 amino acids: CASSSPVLRYTGELFF. In nucleotides, the CDR3 is TGTGCCAGCTCATCTCCAGTGCTAAGATACACCGGGGAGCTGTTTTTT.

This clone has just one count. This chain connects TRBV19 to TRBJ2-5; tentatively, D is TRBD2 (6 bases). Germline lookup yields CDR1 LNHDA and CDR2 SQIVND (reference sequence). V shed 5 bases and J shed 4 bases, with 14 bases lying between them. CDR3 length equals 14 residues. As DNA, the CDR3 is TGTGCCAGTAGTCAGCGGAGGGGAGGAGAGACCCAGTACTTC. It yields the protein CASSQRRGGETQYF.

V is TRBV10-3 and J is TRBJ2-3, with 10 nucleotides matching TRBD2. The CDR3 is made up of 14 amino acids. J was trimmed by 4 bases and V by 7 bases; bases with no gene match: 5. Germline lookup yields CDR1 ENHRY and CDR2 SYGVKD. The CDR3 DNA sequence: TGTGCCATCAAGCGGGAGGGAGTTGCAGATACGCAGTATTTT. Protein sequence: CAIKREGVADTQYF.

CDR3 sequence reads: CASSLNPRNTEAFF. The DNA of the CDR3 is TGTGCCAGCAGCTTAAATCCCAGGAACACTGAAGCTTTCTTT. The rearrangement links TRBV11-1 to TRBJ1-1; D uncertain. The length of the CDR3 is 14 residues. CDR1 is SGHAT and CDR2 is FQDESV in the germline V gene (reference sequence). Between the trimmed V and J ends, which lost 2 bases and 1 base, there was a span of 8 bases.

The V gene is TRBV9, the J gene TRBJ1-4, with 8 bases fitting TRBD1. V lost 7 bases, J lost 8 bases, and 10 bases stayed unmatched. The length of the CDR3 is 14 residues. CDR1 is SGDLS, CDR2 YYNGEE, per germline. The DNA for the CDR3 is TGTGCCAGCGCGGGATCCAACAGGGGGGAAAAACTGTTTTTT. Translation: CASAGSNRGEKLFF. Full variable domain (missing parts from reference TRBV9 and TRBJ1-4): DSGVTQTPKHLITATGQRVTLRCSPRSGDLSVYWYQQSLDQGLQFLIQYYNGEERAKGNILERFSAQQFPDLHSELNLSSLELGDSALYFCASAGSNRGEKLFFGSGTQLSVL.

This clone was counted between two and nine times. The rearrangement uses TRBV7-9 and TRBJ1-2; D uncertain. The CDR3 spans 15 residues. Trimming removed 4 bases at V and 5 bases at J, with 17 bases between. Germline values: CDR1 SEHNR, CDR2 FQNEAQ (reference sequence). CDR3 region: CASSYTFADTYGYTF. CDR3 coding DNA: TGTGCCAGCAGCTACACCTTTGCGGATACGTATGGCTACACCTTC.

The J gene is TRBJ2-3, the V gene TRBV6-5; D gene uncertain. This CDR3 has 14 residues. The V end lost 0 bases, the J end lost 6 bases, and 10 bases lay between the germline ends. Germline CDR1 is MNHEY and CDR2 is SVGAGI. In nucleotides, the CDR3 is TGTGCCAGCAGTTACTCCAGCCACCCGGATACGCAGTATTTT. Residues: CASSYSSHPDTQYF.

This clone was detected ten times or more. Other DNA sequences from this sample encode an identical CDR3 as well. The gene calls are TRBV7-2 and TRBJ2-7; a weak D match, TRBD2 (5 bases). Germline V lookup: CDR1 SGHTA, CDR2 FQGNSA. V lost 2 bases to trimming and J lost 1 base, with 12 bases between them. This CDR3 is built from 15 residues. As DNA, the CDR3 is TGTGCCAGCAGCTTACTCGCGGGCGCGTCCTACGAGCAGTACTTC. This translates into CASSLLAGASYEQYF.

The gene calls are TRBV29-1 and TRBJ1-1; D is uncertain. CDR1 and CDR2 (germline): SQVTM, ANQGSEA. The CDR3 runs to 13 residues. V lost 4 bases and J lost 0, with 9 bases in between. Written as DNA, the CDR3 is TGCAGCGTTGGACGGGCAGTGAACACTGAAGCTTTCTTT. This sequence encodes CSVGRAVNTEAFF.

This clone was seen just once. V is TRBV4-3 and J is TRBJ2-7; 9 bases are shared with TRBD2. There are 16 residues in the CDR3. The germline CDR1 and CDR2 sequences are LGHNA and YSLEER. V shed 0 bases and J 4 bases; nucleotides not matched to a gene: 7. CDR3 protein: CASSQDLASGVYEQYF. The DNA of the CDR3 is TGCGCCAGCAGCCAAGATCTGGCTAGCGGGGTTTACGAGCAGTACTTC.

This chain joins TRBV7-8 and TRBJ2-1, with 10 positions matching TRBD2. Germline values: CDR1 SGHVS, CDR2 FQNEAQ. The CDR3 runs 15 residues. The junction had 8 bases not matched to a gene; V was cut back by 5 bases and J by 7 bases. The DNA of the CDR3 is TGTGCCAGCAGCCCCGAGGAGCGGGAGGGAAATGAGCAGTTCTTC. It is translated as CASSPEEREGNEQFF.

The chain has TRBV4-3 and TRBJ2-7; a weak D match, TRBD2 (6 bases). Germline loops: CDR1 LGHNA, CDR2 YSLEER. The CDR3 has 14 residues. Trimming shortened V by 3 bases and J by 4 bases, and 13 bases separated the two germline ends. The CDR3 DNA is TGCGCCAGCAGCCACCTCGGGACTGGGTACGAGCAGTACTTC. As protein: CASSHLGTGYEQYF.

This chain connects TRBV5-6 to TRBJ2-5, with a weak D call TRBD1 (6 bases). Germline V gene lookup returns CDR1 SGHDT and CDR2 YYEEEE. V was trimmed by 4 bases and J by 4 bases, leaving 17 bases between them. CDR3 size: 15 residues. CDR3 region: CASSGGSLVGETQYF. CDR3 nucleotides: TGTGCCAGCAGCGGGGGCAGTTTGGTGGGAGAGACCCAGTACTTC.

Notes on this clone: Other DNA sequences of this sample code for an identical CDR3. The chain links TRBV5-4 to TRBJ2-7; D is uncertain. Trimming shortened V by 0 bases and J by 6 bases, and 4 bases separated the two germline ends. In germline, CDR1 is SGHNT, CDR2 YYREEE (reference sequence). There are 11 residues in the CDR3. The CDR3 coding sequence is TGTGCCAGCAGCTTGGGAGGCGAGCAGTACTTC. It specifies CASSLGGEQYF.

The CDR3 loop is CASSLTSEQYF. CDR3 nucleotides: TGTGCCAGCAGCTTAACCTCCGAGCAGTACTTC. The chain couples TRBV7-8 to TRBJ2-7; D gene uncertain. V dropped 2 bases and J dropped 6 bases, with 5 bases sitting between them. The V gene's germline CDR1 is SGHVS and CDR2 FQNEAQ. The length of the CDR3 is 11 residues.

The rearrangement uses TRBV5-1 and TRBJ2-3; 8 positions agree with TRBD1. The junction had 6 bases not matched to a gene; V was cut back by 5 bases and J by 1 base. Germline assignment: CDR1 SGHRS and CDR2 YFSETQ. This CDR3 has 15 amino acids. The CDR3 protein is CASSIQGARTDTQYF. The DNA of the CDR3 is TGCGCCAGCAGTATCCAGGGGGCACGCACAGATACGCAGTATTTT.